This paragraph covers one T cell receptor (beta chain) sequence. Antigen specificity is unknown. Healthy Caucasians supplied all donations. This CDR3 region has 14 residues. The germline CDR1 and CDR2 sequences are MGHDK and SYGVNS. V was clipped by 2 bases and J by 7 bases; unmatched bases: 5. The data were taken from a study of identical twins. The study, taken as a whole, reports: Models underestimated out-of-frame TCR alpha sharing in monozygotic twins. Beta clonotypes that were abundant in cord blood contained fewer insertions, a pattern absent from memory repertoires. Twins' surplus sharing was weaker for beta out-of-frame sequences.

TCRdb reprocessed the 5' RACE reads via MiXCR and lists one record per CDR3 protein. Of about 700,000 distinct CDR3 sequences listed, more than 6.5% are singletons. These data also featured in a second study, about yellow fever vaccine responses in identical twins.

The chain is built from TRBV25-1 and TRBJ2-1, with TRBD2 identical over 7 bases. The sequencing input was PBMCs. The receptor's source is a woman between 18 and 29 years old in good health. The CDR3 region has the DNA TGTGCCAGCAGTGAACGAGCGGGGTGGAATGAGCAGTTCTTC. Its protein is CASSERAGWNEQFF.